Presented here are 24 T cell receptor beta chains from one specimen sequenced in a study of T cells in Graves' hyperthyroidism and ophthalmopathy. There were TCR beta CDR3 regions amplified from RNA transcripts. The primer set for the first-round RT-PCR of the TCR CDR3 was HTBI. TCRdb processed the multiplex PCR reads anew with MiXCR; each CDR3 protein has one entry. The sample holds 200,000 to 250,000 distinct CDR3 sequences, 17% seen once. Sequencing was carried out using blood. The receptors derive from a woman aged 50 to 60 with Graves' hyperthyroidism.

This clonotype was counted at least ten times. The genes are TRBV20-1 and TRBJ2-3; a weak D match, TRBD1 (6 bases). The V end lost 6 bases, the J end lost 2 bases, and 15 bases lay between the germline ends. CDR1 is DFQATT and CDR2 is SNEGSKA in the germline V gene (reference sequence). There are 14 residues in the CDR3. CDR3 protein: CSAWTAAFTDTQYF. CDR3 nucleotide sequence: TGCAGTGCATGGACAGCGGCCTTCACAGATACGCAGTATTTT.

The chain uses TRBV24-1 and TRBJ2-2; D unclear. The length of the CDR3 is 14 residues. Trimming shortened V by 4 bases and J by 7 bases, and 12 bases separated the two germline ends. CDR1 is KGHDR, CDR2 SFDVKD, per germline. CDR3 sequence: CATSEGKIGGELFF. CDR3 sequence (DNA): TGTGCCACCAGTGAAGGCAAGATCGGCGGGGAGCTGTTTTTT.

This clonotype was counted between two and nine times. A clone one base away is much larger, so this may be a read error. The CDR3 DNA is TGTGCCAGCAGCTTAGGAGCGACTAGCGGGAGGGCGGGCGATGAGCAGTTCTTC. Translation gives CASSLGATSGRAGDEQFF. The gene calls are TRBV11-2 and TRBJ2-1, with 14 bases that match TRBD2. The CDR3 covers 18 residues. V shed 1 base and J 8 bases; nucleotides not matched to a gene: 10. Germline V gives CDR1 SGHAT, CDR2 FQNNGV.

This clonotype was detected ten times or more. This chain uses TRBV3-1 with TRBJ2-7; D unclear. Trimming removed 0 bases from V and 1 base from J, with 13 bases in between. CDR3 size: 16 residues. Germline-derived CDR1 and CDR2 are LGHDT and YNNKEL (reference sequence). The CDR3 DNA sequence: TGTGCCAGCAGCCAAGATCTGGCCGGGCCTTCCTACGAGCAGTACTTC. Encoded protein: CASSQDLAGPSYEQYF.

In this sample, this clonotype turned up many times. The rearrangement links TRBV20-1 to TRBJ2-1; no clear D. Deletions cut 1 base from V and 7 bases from J, with 8 bases between. The CDR3 sequence is 12 residues long. Germline V gene sequence: CDR1 DFQATT, CDR2 SNEGSKA (reference sequence). The CDR3 nucleotides read TGCAGTGCTAGAGCTGGTTGGAATGAGCAGTTCTTC. It yields the protein CSARAGWNEQFF.

This clonotype showed up many times. The chain couples TRBV4-1 to TRBJ2-7; 9 bases match TRBD2. This CDR3 has 17 residues. In germline, CDR1 is MGHRA, CDR2 YSYEKL. V gave up 1 base and J gave up 2 bases; unmatched junction bases: 9. The DNA for the CDR3 is TGCGCCAGCAGCCAAGGGGTTAGCGGGAGTACGGCCTACGAGCAGTACTTC. Protein product: CASSQGVSGSTAYEQYF.

J is TRBJ2-6 and V is TRBV12-3 or TRBV12-4, with 7 nucleotides matching TRBD2. V lost 3 bases to trimming and J lost 12 bases; unmatched junction nucleotides: 5. The CDR3 has 13 residues. Here the CDR3 DNA reads TGTGCCAGCAGTTTTATGGGAGGGCGCGTCCTGACTTTC. Residues: CASSFMGGRVLTF.

In this sample, this clonotype turned up once. The CDR3 region has the DNA TGTGCCAGTAGTTCCCGGACAGGGGCGCTCGATGGCTACACCTTC. Amino acids: CASSSRTGALDGYTF. This rearrangement joins TRBV19 to TRBJ1-2; the match to TRBD1 covers 9 bases. Germline V lookup: CDR1 LNHDA, CDR2 SQIVND (reference sequence). V was clipped by 5 bases and J by 6 bases; unmatched bases: 10. CDR3 length equals 15 residues.

The chain uses TRBV9 and TRBJ2-1; D is uncertain. V was cut by 0 bases and J by 7 bases, with 8 bases left in between. The CDR3 length is 13 residues. Germline V lookup: CDR1 SGDLS, CDR2 YYNGEE. The CDR3: CASSVVPNNEQFF. The CDR3 nucleotides read TGTGCCAGCAGCGTAGTTCCCAATAATGAGCAGTTCTTC.

This clonotype was seen at least ten times. The chain couples TRBV28 to TRBJ2-1, with D perhaps being TRBD1 or TRBD2 (5 bases each). Trimming cost V 6 bases and J 2 bases, with 11 bases left between them. Germline lookup yields CDR1 MDHEN and CDR2 SYDVKM. This CDR3 has 14 residues. CDR3 protein: CASSPGPTYNEQFF. The DNA for the CDR3 is TGTGCCAGCAGCCCGGGACCCACCTACAATGAGCAGTTCTTC.

This clonotype was seen repeatedly, ten times or more. V usage is TRBV3-1 and J usage is TRBJ2-1, with 8 nucleotides matching TRBD2. CDR1 is LGHDT and CDR2 is YNNKEL in the germline V gene (reference sequence). Trimming took 4 bases from V and 2 from J; bases not matched to a gene: 4. This CDR3 is built from 15 residues. The CDR3 region has the DNA TGTGCCAGCAGCCCGGGACTAGGGGCCTACAATGAGCAGTTCTTC. It is translated as CASSPGLGAYNEQFF.

This clonotype was seen at least ten times. The rearrangement joins TRBV5-1 to TRBJ1-2, with D possibly being TRBD1 (5 bases). In germline, CDR1 is SGHRS, CDR2 YFSETQ. The CDR3 is made up of 13 amino acids. Trimming cost V 0 bases and J 3 bases, with 6 bases left between them. The CDR3 spells CASSLEGDYGYTF. The CDR3 bases are TGCGCCAGCAGCTTGGAAGGGGACTATGGCTACACCTTC.

This clonotype was observed many times. This chain's CDR3 is CSAGQGTFIEAFF. The CDR3 DNA reads as TGCAGCGCAGGACAGGGGACATTCATTGAAGCTTTCTTT. This chain links TRBV29-1 with TRBJ1-1, with 9 bases matching TRBD1. The CDR3 extends over 13 amino acids. Trimming took 7 bases from V and 7 from J; bases not matched to a gene: 10. Germline assignment: CDR1 SQVTM and CDR2 ANQGSEA.

In its sample, this clonotype was seen many times. This sequence joins TRBV28 and TRBJ1-1, with 7 nucleotides matching TRBD1. V dropped 5 bases and J dropped 1; count of bases not matched to a gene: 7. CDR3 length: 15 residues. Germline loops: CDR1 MDHEN, CDR2 SYDVKM. CDR3 DNA sequence: TGTGCCAGCAGTCCGCAGGGGGGTAGGAACACTGAAGCTTTCTTT. This translates into CASSPQGGRNTEAFF.

The chain links TRBV19 to TRBJ2-3, with D perhaps TRBD2 (6 bases). The V gene lost 6 bases and the J gene lost 4 bases, with 20 bases spanning the gap. Per the germline V gene, CDR1 is LNHDA and CDR2 is SQIVND (reference sequence). CDR3 length: 16 residues. The CDR3: CASSPSGLPAADTQYF. The CDR3 bases are TGTGCCAGTAGCCCCTCGGGACTCCCCGCCGCAGATACGCAGTATTTT. Full variable domain (outside the CDR3, taken from reference TRBV19 and TRBJ2-3): DGGITQSPKYLFRKEGQNVTLSCEQNLNHDAMYWYRQDPGQGLRLIYYSQIVNDFQKGDIAEGYSVSREKKESFPLTVTSAQKNPTAFYLCASSPSGLPAADTQYFGPGTRLTVL.

CDR3 in DNA: TGCAGCGTTGCCGGCAGCCCGACAAGGATTTCCTACGAGCAGTACTTC. Translated, it gives CSVAGSPTRISYEQYF. The V gene is TRBV29-1, the J gene TRBJ2-7, with D uncertain. The V gene lost 4 bases and the J gene lost 1 base, with 20 bases spanning the gap. CDR1 is SQVTM and CDR2 is ANQGSEA in the germline V gene. The length of the CDR3 is 16 residues.

This clonotype appeared many times. The chain is built from TRBV29-1 and TRBJ2-7; D is unresolved. Germline loops: CDR1 SQVTM, CDR2 ANQGSEA. V lost 1 base and J 2 bases, leaving 6 bases between the germline ends. The CDR3 covers 12 residues. CDR3 sequence reads: CSVEVQTYEQYF. CDR3 bases: TGCAGCGTTGAAGTTCAAACCTACGAGCAGTACTTC.

In its sample, this clonotype was seen many times. J is TRBJ1-5 and V is TRBV12-3 or TRBV12-4; no reliable D call. This CDR3 contains 16 residues. V was cut by 3 bases and J by 2 bases, with 14 bases left in between. This chain's CDR3 is CASSFGRGIGNQPQHF. Here the CDR3 DNA reads TGTGCCAGCAGTTTCGGTCGGGGTATTGGCAATCAGCCCCAGCATTTT.

The chain recombines TRBV28 with TRBJ2-7; TRBD1 matches 9 bases. The V gene's germline CDR1 is MDHEN and CDR2 SYDVKM. The V segment lost 8 bases and the J segment 4 bases; nucleotides outside the gene matches: 9. The length of the CDR3 is 14 residues. CDR3 region: CASCPGTGLYEQYF. DNA for the CDR3: TGTGCCAGCTGTCCCGGGACAGGGCTTTACGAGCAGTACTTC.

The rearrangement links TRBV28 to TRBJ2-1, with D possibly matching TRBD1 (6 bases). Per germline, CDR1 MDHEN and CDR2 SYDVKM. The ends were cut back, 2 bases at V and 1 base at J, with 18 bases in the middle. CDR3 size: 18 residues. The CDR3 loop is CASSLTGRAFWSYNEQFF. The CDR3 DNA is TGTGCCAGCAGTTTAACAGGGCGCGCCTTTTGGTCCTACAATGAGCAGTTCTTC.

This clonotype was observed at least ten times. The chain joins TRBV7-2 to TRBJ2-5, with 10 bases aligning to TRBD1. V trimming: 5 bases; J trimming: 7 bases; junction bases outside the gene matches: 4. CDR1 and CDR2 (germline): SGHTA, FQGNSA. This CDR3 contains 13 residues. The CDR3 loop reads CASSRGQGGTQYF. Written as DNA, the CDR3 is TGTGCCAGCAGCCGAGGACAGGGGGGGACCCAGTACTTC.

This clonotype occurred many times. As DNA, the CDR3 is TGCGCCAGCAGCTCAGGGCGTCCAAGGGATGAGCAGTTCTTC. Translated, it gives CASSSGRPRDEQFF. This sequence joins TRBV5-1 and TRBJ2-1; tentatively, D is TRBD1 (5 bases). Trimming shortened V by 3 bases and J by 8 bases, and 15 bases separated the two germline ends. The CDR3 runs 14 residues. CDR1 and CDR2 from the germline V gene are SGHRS and YFSETQ.

This clonotype was detected many times. The V call is TRBV11-2, the J call TRBJ2-5; 8 bases agree with TRBD1. CDR1 and CDR2 from the germline V gene are SGHAT and FQNNGV. The CDR3 contains 15 residues. With V trimmed by 3 bases and J by 4 bases, 7 bases remained unmatched. The CDR3 DNA reads as TGTGCCAGCAGCTTCAGGGGGCAGGCGCTAGAGACCCAGTACTTC. Translation: CASSFRGQALETQYF.

The gene calls are TRBV30 and TRBJ1-2; D is uncertain. The CDR3 contains 15 residues. V lost 7 bases and J lost 4, with 22 bases in between. Germline CDR1 reads GTSNPN; CDR2 reads SVGIG (reference sequence). This CDR3 reads CASPSFGVRFYGYTF. CDR3 sequence (DNA): TGTGCCTCCCCGTCATTCGGCGTAAGGTTCTATGGCTACACCTTC.